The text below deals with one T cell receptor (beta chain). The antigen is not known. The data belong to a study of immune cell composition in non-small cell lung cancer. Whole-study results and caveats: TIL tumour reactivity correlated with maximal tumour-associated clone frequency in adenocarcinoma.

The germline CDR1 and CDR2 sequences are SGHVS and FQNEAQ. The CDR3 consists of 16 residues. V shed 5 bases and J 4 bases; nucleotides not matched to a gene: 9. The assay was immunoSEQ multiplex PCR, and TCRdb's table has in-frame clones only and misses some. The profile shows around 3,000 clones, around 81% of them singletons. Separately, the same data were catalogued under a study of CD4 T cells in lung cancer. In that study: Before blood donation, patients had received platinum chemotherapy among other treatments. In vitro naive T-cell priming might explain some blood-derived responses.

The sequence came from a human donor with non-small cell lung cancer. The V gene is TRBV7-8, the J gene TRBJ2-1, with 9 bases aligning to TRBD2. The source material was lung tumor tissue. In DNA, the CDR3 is TGTGCCAGCAGCCCGAGTTCGGGACTAGCATACAATGAGCAGTTCTTC. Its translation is CASSPSSGLAYNEQFF.